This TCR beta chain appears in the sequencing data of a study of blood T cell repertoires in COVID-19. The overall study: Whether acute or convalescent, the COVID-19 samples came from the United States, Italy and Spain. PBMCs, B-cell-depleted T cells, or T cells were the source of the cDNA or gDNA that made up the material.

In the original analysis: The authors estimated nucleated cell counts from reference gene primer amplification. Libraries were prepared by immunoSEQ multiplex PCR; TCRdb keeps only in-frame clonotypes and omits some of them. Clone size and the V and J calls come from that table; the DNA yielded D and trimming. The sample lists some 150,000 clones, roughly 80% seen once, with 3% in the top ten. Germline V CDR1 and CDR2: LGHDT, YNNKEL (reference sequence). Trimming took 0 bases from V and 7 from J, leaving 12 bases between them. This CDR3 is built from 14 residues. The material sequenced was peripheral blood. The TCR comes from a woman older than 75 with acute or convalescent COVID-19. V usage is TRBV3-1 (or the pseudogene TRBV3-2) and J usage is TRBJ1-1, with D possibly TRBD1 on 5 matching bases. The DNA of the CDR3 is TGTGCCAGCAGCCAAGATCGGGGGATGGGTGAAGCTTTCTTT. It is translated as CASSQDRGMGEAFF.